This T cell receptor (beta chain) was recovered during a study of low-dose radiotherapy and immunotherapy resistance in tumors. Turning to the study itself: Members of Cohort 1 were treated with 0.5 Gy per fraction every 2 weeks. The prescribed total PTV dose was 6.5 Gy. Treatment of Cohort 2 consisted of 1 Gy per fraction every two weeks, amounting to 13 Gy over 26 weeks.

Time point defined: before trial treatment. Covering alpha and beta chains, TRAV- and TRBV-specific primers were used for the first-strand cDNA. A constant-region primer paired with the V-primer adapter amplified TCRs over around 18 PCR cycles. TCRdb passed the reads through MiXCR, listing each CDR3 protein once. The data contain 60,000 or so distinct CDR3 sequences, about a quarter of them singletons. The V and J ends lost 7 bases and 2 bases respectively, with 18 bases between them. CDR3 length: 16 residues. Per the germline V gene, CDR1 is MDHEN and CDR2 is SYDVKM. The clonotype comes from a male donor with rectosigmoid adenocarcinoma. This chain connects TRBV28 to TRBJ1-5; no reliable D call. The source was PBMCs, collected before treatment. The CDR3 coding sequence is TGTGCCAGCACCTCTTGGGGTACGGCTGGCAATCAGCCCCAGCATTTT. It codes for CASTSWGTAGNQPQHF.